These T cell receptor beta chains were read from a single sample in a study of cytomegalovirus exposure and HLA in healthy donors. Using immunoSEQ multiplex PCR, the repertoire was profiled, and TCRdb retains in-frame clones only, with some absent. The data contain tens of thousands of clones, roughly 73% of them seen just once; the ten biggest clones take up roughly 2%. Sequencing used PBMCs. The receptor set was obtained from a man in his forties in good health and CMV-seronegative. Each CDR3 is given with its conserved first and last residue. D genes are given only for firm matches. Rows may omit the clone size; those that give it use once, few, many or a size class.

V	size	J	length	D	CDR3	DNA
TRBV15	-	TRBJ2-7	13	-	CATSTDIPYEQYF	TGTGCCACCAGCACGGACATCCCCTACGAGCAGTACTTC
TRBV5-4	-	TRBJ2-5	14	-	CASSEQVRQETQYF	TGTGCCAGCAGCGAGCAGGTCAGACAAGAGACCCAGTACTTC
TRBV4-1	-	TRBJ2-1	18	-	CASSSVPGGGYNDLLQFF	TGCGCCAGCAGCTCAGTCCCAGGGGGAGGATACAATGACTTGTTGCAGTTCTTC
TRBV27	few	TRBJ2-7	13	-	CASSLVFRYEQYF	TGTGCCAGCAGTTTAGTCTTTCGCTACGAGCAGTACTTC
TRBV14	-	TRBJ2-7	12	-	CASSQLASEQYF	TGTGCCAGCAGCCAACTAGCCTCCGAGCAGTACTTC
TRBV10-3	few	TRBJ1-1	14	TRBD1	CAIGQGQGNTEAFF	TGTGCCATCGGCCAAGGACAGGGGAACACTGAAGCTTTCTTT
TRBV13	once	TRBJ2-7	15	TRBD1	CASSWGGTGAYEQYF	TGTGCCAGCAGCTGGGGGGGGACAGGGGCCTACGAGCAGTACTTC
TRBV6-5	-	TRBJ1-2	13	-	CASSIGTTGSYTF	TGTGCCAGCAGTATAGGGACTACAGGGTCCTACACCTTC
TRBV27	-	TRBJ1-2	18	TRBD1	CASSRTGQGVDVGNGYTF	TGTGCCAGCAGCCGAACTGGACAGGGGGTGGATGTGGGGAATGGCTACACCTTC
TRBV4-2	-	TRBJ1-1	13	-	CASSQDYRAEAFF	TGTGCCAGCAGCCAAGATTACAGGGCTGAAGCTTTCTTT
TRBV7-9	-	TRBJ1-2	18	-	CASSLVFLAWQGRDGYTF	TGTGCCAGCAGCTTAGTATTTTTGGCCTGGCAGGGTAGGGATGGCTACACCTTC
TRBV7-7	once	TRBJ2-3	16	TRBD2	CASSSGTSGNSDTQYF	TGTGCTAGCAGCTCCGGGACTAGCGGAAATTCAGATACGCAGTATTTT
TRBV4-2	few	TRBJ1-4	15	-	CASSQVEATNEKLFF	TGTGCCAGCAGCCAAGTAGAGGCAACTAATGAAAAACTGTTTTTT
TRBV15	-	TRBJ2-3	14	TRBD1	CATSRHRGTDTQYF	TGTGCCACCAGCAGACACAGGGGGACAGATACGCAGTATTTT
TRBV30	-	TRBJ2-7	14	-	CAWAPSSLDYEQYF	TGTGCCTGGGCACCGTCGAGTCTCGACTACGAGCAGTACTTC
TRBV28	-	TRBJ1-1	16	-	CASRTILGVGNTEAFF	TGTGCCAGCAGAACTATCCTCGGGGTTGGGAACACTGAAGCTTTCTTT
TRBV28	-	TRBJ1-1	12	-	CASNWGGTEAFF	TGTGCCAGTAATTGGGGAGGCACTGAAGCTTTCTTT
TRBV15	-	TRBJ2-3	16	-	CATSRGGSQALDTQYF	TGTGCCACCAGCAGAGGAGGGTCCCAAGCGCTAGATACGCAGTATTTT